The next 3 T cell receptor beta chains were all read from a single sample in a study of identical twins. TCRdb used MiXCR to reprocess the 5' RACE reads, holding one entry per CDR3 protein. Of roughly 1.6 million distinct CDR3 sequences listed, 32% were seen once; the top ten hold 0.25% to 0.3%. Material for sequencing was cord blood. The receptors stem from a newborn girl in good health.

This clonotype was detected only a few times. The CDR3 sequence is CATSRDHPGEYQPQHF. The CDR3 DNA reads TGTGCCACCAGCAGAGATCACCCGGGGGAGTATCAGCCCCAGCATTTT. The chain recombines TRBV15 with TRBJ1-5; D is possibly TRBD1 (5 bases). This CDR3 has 16 residues. The germline V and J ends were trimmed by 0 bases and 5 bases, with 14 bases remaining between them. The germline V gene encodes CDR1 LNHNV and CDR2 YYDKDF (reference sequence).

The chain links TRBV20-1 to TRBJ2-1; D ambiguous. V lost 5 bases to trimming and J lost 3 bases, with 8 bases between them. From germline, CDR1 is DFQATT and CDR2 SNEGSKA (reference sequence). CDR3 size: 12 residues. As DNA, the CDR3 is TGCAGTGCTGGTCACAACTACAATGAGCAGTTCTTC. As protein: CSAGHNYNEQFF.

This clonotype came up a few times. CDR3 sequence (DNA): TGCAGTGCTAGAGATCCTAGCGGGGGGATTGGATCCTACGAGCAGTACTTC. This codes for CSARDPSGGIGSYEQYF. The chain is built from TRBV20-1 and TRBJ2-7; 11 positions match TRBD2. Trimming took 0 bases from V and 1 from J; bases not matched to a gene: 8. The CDR3 has 17 residues. CDR1 DFQATT and CDR2 SNEGSKA come from the germline V gene (reference sequence).